Following are 2 T cell receptor beta chains from one sample sequenced in a study of blood T cell repertoires in COVID-19. Profiling relied on immunoSEQ multiplex PCR, and the TCRdb table lists in-frame clones only, not all of them. The repertoire consists of approximately 260,000 clones, with nearly 90% occurring once and the leading ten covering around 4.6%. Source material: peripheral blood. These receptors all stem from a middle-aged woman who had recovered from COVID-19.

The chain links TRBV12-3 or TRBV12-4 to TRBJ2-7; the match to TRBD1 covers 7 bases. The CDR3 runs 13 residues. J gave up 6 bases and V 6 bases, and 8 bases lay outside the gene matches. The CDR3 reads CASSKTGRGEQYV. The CDR3 DNA reads TGTGCCAGCAGCAAGACAGGGCGAGGCGAGCAGTACGTC.

This clone appeared a single time. The gene calls are TRBV11-3 and TRBJ2-2, with D perhaps TRBD2 (5 bases). Trimming took 7 bases from V and 5 from J, leaving 20 bases between them. The CDR3 loop spans 16 amino acids. Germline V lookup: CDR1 SGHNT, CDR2 YENEEA. This chain's CDR3 is CASTRLGFRGTGELFF. CDR3 coding DNA: TGTGCCAGCACCCGGTTGGGTTTCCGAGGGACCGGGGAGCTGTTTTTT.